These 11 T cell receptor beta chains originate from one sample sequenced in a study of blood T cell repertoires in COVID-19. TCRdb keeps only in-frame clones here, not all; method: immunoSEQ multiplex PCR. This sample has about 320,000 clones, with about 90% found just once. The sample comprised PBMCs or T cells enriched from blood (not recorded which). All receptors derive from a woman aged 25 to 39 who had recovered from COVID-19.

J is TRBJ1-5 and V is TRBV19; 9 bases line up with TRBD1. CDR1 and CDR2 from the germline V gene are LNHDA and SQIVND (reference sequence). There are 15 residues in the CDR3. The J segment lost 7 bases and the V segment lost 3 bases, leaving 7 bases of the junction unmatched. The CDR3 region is CASSMSTGGWQPQHF. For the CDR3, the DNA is TGTGCCAGTAGTATGTCAACAGGGGGCTGGCAGCCCCAGCATTTT.

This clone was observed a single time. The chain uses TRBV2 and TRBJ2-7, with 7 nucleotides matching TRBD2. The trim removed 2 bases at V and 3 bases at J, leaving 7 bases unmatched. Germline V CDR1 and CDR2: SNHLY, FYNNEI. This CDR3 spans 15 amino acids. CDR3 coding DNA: TGTGCCAGCAGTGAATCTGGGCGGGGGAGCTACGAGCAGTACTTC. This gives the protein CASSESGRGSYEQYF. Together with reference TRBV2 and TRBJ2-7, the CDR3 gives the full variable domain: EPEVTQTPSHQVTQMGQEVILRCVPISNHLYFYWYRQILGQKVEFLVSFYNNEISEKSEIFDDQFSVERPDGSNFTLKIRSTKLEDSAMYFCASSESGRGSYEQYFGPGTRLTVT.

The CDR3, as DNA: TGTGCCAGCAGTCACCTGGGACAGGTACAGGAAGGCTACACCTTC. This sequence encodes CASSHLGQVQEGYTF. The chain combines TRBV27 with TRBJ1-2, with 8 bases lining up with TRBD1. V dropped 5 bases and J dropped 8; count of bases not matched to a gene: 13. Per the germline V gene, CDR1 is MNHEY and CDR2 is SMNVEV (reference sequence). The CDR3 loop spans 15 amino acids.

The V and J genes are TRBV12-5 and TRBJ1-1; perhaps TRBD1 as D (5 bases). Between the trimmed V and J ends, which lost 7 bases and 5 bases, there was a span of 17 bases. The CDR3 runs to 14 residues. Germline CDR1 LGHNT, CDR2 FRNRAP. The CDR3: CASAYGGAFTEAFF. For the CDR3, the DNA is TGTGCTAGTGCCTACGGAGGGGCTTTTACTGAAGCTTTCTTT.

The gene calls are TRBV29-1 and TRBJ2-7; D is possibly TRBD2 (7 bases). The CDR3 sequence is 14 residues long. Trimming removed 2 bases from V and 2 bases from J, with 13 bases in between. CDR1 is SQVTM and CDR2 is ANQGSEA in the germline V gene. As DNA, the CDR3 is TGCAGCGTTGAAAGCCGGGGGGCGGCCTACGAGCAGTACTTC. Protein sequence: CSVESRGAAYEQYF.

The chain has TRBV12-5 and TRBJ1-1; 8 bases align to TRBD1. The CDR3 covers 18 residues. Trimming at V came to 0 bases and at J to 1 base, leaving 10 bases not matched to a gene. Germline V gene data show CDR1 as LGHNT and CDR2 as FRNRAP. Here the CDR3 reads CASGLVRGQDRQNTEAFF. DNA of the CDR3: TGTGCTAGTGGTTTGGTACGGGGACAGGATAGGCAGAACACTGAAGCTTTCTTT.

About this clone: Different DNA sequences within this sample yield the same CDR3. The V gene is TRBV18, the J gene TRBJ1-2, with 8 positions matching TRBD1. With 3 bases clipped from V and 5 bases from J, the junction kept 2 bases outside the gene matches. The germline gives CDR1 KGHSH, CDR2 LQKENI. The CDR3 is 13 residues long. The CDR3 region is CASSPGTGYGYTF. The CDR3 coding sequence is TGTGCCAGCTCACCCGGGACAGGATATGGCTACACCTTC.

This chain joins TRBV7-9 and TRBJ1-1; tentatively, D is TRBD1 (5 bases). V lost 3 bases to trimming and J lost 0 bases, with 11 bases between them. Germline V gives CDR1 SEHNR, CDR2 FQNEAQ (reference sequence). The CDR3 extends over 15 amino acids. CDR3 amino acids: CASSLWTPLNTEAFF. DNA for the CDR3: TGTGCCAGCAGCTTGTGGACACCCTTGAACACTGAAGCTTTCTTT.

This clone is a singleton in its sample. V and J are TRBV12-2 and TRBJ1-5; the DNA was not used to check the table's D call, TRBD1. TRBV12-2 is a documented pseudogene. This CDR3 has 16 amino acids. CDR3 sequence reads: CASRSHPHRGNQPQHF. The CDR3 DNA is TGTGCAAGTCGCTCCCATCCCCACAGGGGGAATCAGCCCCAGCATTTT.

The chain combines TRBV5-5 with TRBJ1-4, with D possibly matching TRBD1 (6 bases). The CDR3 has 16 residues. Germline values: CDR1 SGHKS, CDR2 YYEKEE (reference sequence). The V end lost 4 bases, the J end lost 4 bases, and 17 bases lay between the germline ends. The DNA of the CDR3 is TGTGCCAGCAGCCCGAGGGGCAGGACAGATAATGAAAAACTGTTTTTT. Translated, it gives CASSPRGRTDNEKLFF. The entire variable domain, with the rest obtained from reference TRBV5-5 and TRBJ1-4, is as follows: DAGVTQSPTHLIKTRGQQVTLRCSPISGHKSVSWYQQVLGQGPQFIFQYYEKEERGRGNFPDRFSARQFPNYSSELNVNALLLGDSALYLCASSPRGRTDNEKLFFGSGTQLSVL.

The CDR3 sequence: CASSLIGQGGGYTF. CDR3 nucleotide sequence: TGTGCCAGCAGCTTAATAGGTCAGGGAGGTGGCTACACCTTC. V gene TRBV7-9 combines with J gene TRBJ1-2, with a possible D match to TRBD1 (5 bases). The V gene's germline CDR1 is SEHNR and CDR2 FQNEAQ (reference sequence). The CDR3 runs to 14 residues. Trimming took 2 bases from V and 7 from J, leaving 14 bases between them.